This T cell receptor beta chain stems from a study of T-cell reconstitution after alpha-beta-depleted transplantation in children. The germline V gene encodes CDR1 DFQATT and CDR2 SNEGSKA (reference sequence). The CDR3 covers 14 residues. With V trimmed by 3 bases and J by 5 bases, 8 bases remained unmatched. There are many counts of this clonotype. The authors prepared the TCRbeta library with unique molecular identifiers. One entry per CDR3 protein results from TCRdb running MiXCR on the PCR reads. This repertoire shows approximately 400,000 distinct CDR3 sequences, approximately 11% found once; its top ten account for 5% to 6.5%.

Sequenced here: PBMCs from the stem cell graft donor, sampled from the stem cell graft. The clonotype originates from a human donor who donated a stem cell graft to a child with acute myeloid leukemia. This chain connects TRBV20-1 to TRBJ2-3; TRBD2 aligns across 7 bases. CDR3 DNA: TGCAGTGCTAGTCCCGGACTAGGCGGAGATACGCAGTATTTT. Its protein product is CSASPGLGGDTQYF.